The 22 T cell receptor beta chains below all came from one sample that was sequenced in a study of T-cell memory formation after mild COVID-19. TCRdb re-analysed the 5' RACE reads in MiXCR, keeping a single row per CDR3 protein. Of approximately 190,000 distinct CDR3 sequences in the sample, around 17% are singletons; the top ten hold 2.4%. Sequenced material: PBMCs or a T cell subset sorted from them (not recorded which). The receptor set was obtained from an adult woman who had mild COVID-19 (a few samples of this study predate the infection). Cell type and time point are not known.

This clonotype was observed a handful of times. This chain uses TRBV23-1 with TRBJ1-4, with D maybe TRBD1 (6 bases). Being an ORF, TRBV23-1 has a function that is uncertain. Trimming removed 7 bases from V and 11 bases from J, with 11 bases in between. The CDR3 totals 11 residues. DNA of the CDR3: TGCGCCAGCATATGGGGGCAGAAACTGTTTTTT. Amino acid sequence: CASIWGQKLFF.

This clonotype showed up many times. For the CDR3, the DNA is TGCAGCGTTGAAGATCTGGGGGGATCCGCTAATGAGCAGTTCTTC. Translating gives CSVEDLGGSANEQFF. The chain uses TRBV29-1 and TRBJ2-1, with D possibly matching TRBD2 (6 bases). CDR3 length: 15 amino acids. Germline CDR1 SQVTM, CDR2 ANQGSEA. With 0 bases removed from V and 7 bases from J, the gap between germline ends came to 16 bases.

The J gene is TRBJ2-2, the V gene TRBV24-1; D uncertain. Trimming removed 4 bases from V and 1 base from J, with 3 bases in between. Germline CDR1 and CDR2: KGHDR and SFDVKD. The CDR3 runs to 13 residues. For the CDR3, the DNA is TGTGCCACCAGTGACGTGAACACCGGGGAGCTGTTTTTT. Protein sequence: CATSDVNTGELFF.

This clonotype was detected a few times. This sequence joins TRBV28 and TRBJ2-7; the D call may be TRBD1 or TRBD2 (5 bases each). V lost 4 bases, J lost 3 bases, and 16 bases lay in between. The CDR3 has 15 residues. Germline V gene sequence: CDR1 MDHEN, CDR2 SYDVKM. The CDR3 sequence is CASSWGVGPSYEQYF. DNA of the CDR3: TGTGCCAGCAGTTGGGGAGTGGGACCGAGCTACGAGCAGTACTTC.

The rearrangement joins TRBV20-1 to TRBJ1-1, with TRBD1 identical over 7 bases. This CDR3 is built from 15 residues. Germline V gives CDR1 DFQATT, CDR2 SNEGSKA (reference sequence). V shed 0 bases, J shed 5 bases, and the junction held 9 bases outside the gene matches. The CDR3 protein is CSAREVATGKTEAFF. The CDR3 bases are TGCAGTGCTAGAGAAGTAGCGACAGGGAAGACTGAAGCTTTCTTT.

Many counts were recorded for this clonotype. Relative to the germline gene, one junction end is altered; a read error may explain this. The CDR3 DNA follows: TGTGCCAGCAGCGGAGGACTAGCGCGATCAAACTTC. This translates into CASSGGLARSNF. The chain couples TRBV12-3 or TRBV12-4 to TRBJ2-1, with TRBD2 identical over 9 bases. The CDR3 is 12 residues long.

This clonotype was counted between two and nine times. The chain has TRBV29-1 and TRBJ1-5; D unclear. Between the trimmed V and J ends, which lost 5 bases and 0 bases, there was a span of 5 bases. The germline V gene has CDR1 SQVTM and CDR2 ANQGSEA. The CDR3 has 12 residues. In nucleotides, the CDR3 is TGCAGCGTTCGCGGTAGCAATCAGCCCCAGCATTTT. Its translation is CSVRGSNQPQHF.

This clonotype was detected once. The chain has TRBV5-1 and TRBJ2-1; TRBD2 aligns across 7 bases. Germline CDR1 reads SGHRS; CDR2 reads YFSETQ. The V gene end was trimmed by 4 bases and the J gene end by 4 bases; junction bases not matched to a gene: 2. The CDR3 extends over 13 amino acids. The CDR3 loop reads CASSRGLYNEQFF. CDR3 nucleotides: TGCGCCAGCAGCAGGGGACTATACAATGAGCAGTTCTTC.

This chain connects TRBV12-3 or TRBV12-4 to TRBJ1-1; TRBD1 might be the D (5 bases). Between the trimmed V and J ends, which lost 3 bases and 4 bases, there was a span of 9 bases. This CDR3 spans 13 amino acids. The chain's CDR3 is CASSFQGSTEAFF. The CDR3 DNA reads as TGTGCCAGCAGTTTCCAGGGATCCACTGAAGCTTTCTTT.

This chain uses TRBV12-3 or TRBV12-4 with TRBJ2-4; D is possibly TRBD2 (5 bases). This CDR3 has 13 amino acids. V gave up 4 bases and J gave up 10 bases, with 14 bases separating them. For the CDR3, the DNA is TGTGCCAGCAGTTCCGGTAGCGAGACTATTCAGTACTTC. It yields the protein CASSSGSETIQYF.

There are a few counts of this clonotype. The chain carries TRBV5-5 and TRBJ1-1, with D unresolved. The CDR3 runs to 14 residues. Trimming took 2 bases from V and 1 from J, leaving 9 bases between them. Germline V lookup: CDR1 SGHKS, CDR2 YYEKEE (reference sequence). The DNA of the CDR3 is TGTGCCAGCAGCTTTGAAGTCGCGAACACTGAAGCTTTCTTT. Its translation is CASSFEVANTEAFF.

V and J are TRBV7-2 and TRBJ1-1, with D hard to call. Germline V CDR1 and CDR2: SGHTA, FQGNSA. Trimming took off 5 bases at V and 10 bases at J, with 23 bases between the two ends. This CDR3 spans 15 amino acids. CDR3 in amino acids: CASSPYQGETGGAFF. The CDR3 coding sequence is TGTGCCAGCAGCCCCTACCAAGGCGAGACCGGTGGAGCTTTCTTT.

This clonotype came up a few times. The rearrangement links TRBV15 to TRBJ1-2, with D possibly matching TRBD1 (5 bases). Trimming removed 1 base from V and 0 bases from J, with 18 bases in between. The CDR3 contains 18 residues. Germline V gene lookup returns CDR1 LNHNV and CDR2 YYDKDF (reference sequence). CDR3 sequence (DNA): TGTGCCACCAGCAGAGGGGGGGTGTCAGGGTCTCCTAACTATGGCTACACCTTC. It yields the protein CATSRGGVSGSPNYGYTF.

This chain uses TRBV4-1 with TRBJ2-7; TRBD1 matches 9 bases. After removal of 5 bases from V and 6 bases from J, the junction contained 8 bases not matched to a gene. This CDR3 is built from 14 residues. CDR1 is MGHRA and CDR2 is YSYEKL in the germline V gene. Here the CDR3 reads CASSEQGAPAEQYF. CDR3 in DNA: TGCGCCAGCAGCGAACAGGGGGCTCCTGCCGAGCAGTACTTC.

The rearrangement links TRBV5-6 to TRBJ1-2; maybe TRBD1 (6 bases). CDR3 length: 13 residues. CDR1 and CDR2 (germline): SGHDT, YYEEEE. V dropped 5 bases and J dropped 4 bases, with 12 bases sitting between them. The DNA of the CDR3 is TGTGCCAGCAGGGACGGGACATTCTATGGCTACACCTTC. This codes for CASRDGTFYGYTF. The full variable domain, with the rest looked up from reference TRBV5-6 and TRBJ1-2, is DAGVTQSPTHLIKTRGQQVTLRCSPKSGHDTVSWYQQALGQGPQFIFQYYEEEERQRGNFPDRFSGHQFPNYSSELNVNALLLGDSALYLCASRDGTFYGYTFGSGTRLTVV.

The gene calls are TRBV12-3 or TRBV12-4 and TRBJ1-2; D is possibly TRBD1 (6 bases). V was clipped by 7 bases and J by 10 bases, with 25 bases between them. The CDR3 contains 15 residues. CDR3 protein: CASKVASTGPKDYTF. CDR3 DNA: TGTGCCAGCAAAGTTGCGTCGACAGGCCCAAAGGACTACACCTTC.

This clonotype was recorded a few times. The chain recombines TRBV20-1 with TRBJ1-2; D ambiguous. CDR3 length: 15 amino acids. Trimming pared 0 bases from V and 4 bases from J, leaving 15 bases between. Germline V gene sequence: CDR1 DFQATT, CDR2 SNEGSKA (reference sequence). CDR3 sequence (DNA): TGCAGTGCTAGAGATGGAGCAGGCCCTAGCTATGGCTACACCTTC. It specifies CSARDGAGPSYGYTF.

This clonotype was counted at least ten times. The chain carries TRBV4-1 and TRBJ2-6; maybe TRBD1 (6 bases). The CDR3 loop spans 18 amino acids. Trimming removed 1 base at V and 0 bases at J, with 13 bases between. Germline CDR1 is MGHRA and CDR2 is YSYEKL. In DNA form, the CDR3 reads TGCGCCAGCAGCCAAGTGGGACGGACAGTCTCTGGGGCCAACGTCCTGACTTTC. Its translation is CASSQVGRTVSGANVLTF.

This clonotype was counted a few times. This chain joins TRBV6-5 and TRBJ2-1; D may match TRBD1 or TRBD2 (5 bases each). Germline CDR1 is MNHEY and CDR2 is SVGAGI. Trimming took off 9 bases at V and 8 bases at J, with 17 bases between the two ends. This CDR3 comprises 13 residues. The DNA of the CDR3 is TGTGCCAGTGGCCCTAGCTGGGGACATGAGCAGTTCTTC. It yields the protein CASGPSWGHEQFF.

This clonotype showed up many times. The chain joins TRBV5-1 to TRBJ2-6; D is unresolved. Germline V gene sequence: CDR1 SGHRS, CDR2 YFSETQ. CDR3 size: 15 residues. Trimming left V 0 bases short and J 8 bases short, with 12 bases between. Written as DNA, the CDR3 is TGCGCCAGCAGCTTGGGACAACCTGGACCCAACGTCCTGACTTTC. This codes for CASSLGQPGPNVLTF.

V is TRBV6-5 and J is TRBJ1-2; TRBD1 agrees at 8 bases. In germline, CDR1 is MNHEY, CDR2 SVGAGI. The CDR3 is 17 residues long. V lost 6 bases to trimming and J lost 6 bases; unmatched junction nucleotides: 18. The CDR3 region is CASSMTPGGQGVNGYTF. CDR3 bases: TGTGCCAGCAGCATGACGCCCGGTGGACAGGGTGTGAATGGCTACACCTTC.

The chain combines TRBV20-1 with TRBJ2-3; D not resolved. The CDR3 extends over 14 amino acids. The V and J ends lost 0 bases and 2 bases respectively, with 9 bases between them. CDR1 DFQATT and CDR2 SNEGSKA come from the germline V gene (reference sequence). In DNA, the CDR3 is TGCAGTGCTAGAGATTTGGCAAACACAGATACGCAGTATTTT. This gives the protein CSARDLANTDTQYF.